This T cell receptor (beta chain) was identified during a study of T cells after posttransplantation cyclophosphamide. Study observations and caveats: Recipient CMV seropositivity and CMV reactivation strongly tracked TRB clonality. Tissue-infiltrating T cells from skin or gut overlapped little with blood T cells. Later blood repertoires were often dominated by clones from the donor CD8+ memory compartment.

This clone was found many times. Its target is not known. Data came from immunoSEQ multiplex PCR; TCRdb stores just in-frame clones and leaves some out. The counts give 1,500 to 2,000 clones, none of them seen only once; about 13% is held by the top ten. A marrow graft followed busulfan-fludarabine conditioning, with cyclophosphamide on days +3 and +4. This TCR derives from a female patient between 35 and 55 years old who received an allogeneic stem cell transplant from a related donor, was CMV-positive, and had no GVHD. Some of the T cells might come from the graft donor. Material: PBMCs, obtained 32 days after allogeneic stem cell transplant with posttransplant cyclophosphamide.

CDR3 DNA: TGTGCCAGTAGGGGCGGGGGGGCAGGTGAGCAGTTCTTC. This sequence encodes CASRGGGAGEQFF. V gene TRBV19 combines with J gene TRBJ2-1; 9 bases are a match to TRBD2. Germline CDR1 reads LNHDA; CDR2 reads SQIVND (reference sequence). This CDR3 contains 13 residues. Losses at the gene ends were 6 bases for V and 9 bases for J; bases not matched to a gene: 6.